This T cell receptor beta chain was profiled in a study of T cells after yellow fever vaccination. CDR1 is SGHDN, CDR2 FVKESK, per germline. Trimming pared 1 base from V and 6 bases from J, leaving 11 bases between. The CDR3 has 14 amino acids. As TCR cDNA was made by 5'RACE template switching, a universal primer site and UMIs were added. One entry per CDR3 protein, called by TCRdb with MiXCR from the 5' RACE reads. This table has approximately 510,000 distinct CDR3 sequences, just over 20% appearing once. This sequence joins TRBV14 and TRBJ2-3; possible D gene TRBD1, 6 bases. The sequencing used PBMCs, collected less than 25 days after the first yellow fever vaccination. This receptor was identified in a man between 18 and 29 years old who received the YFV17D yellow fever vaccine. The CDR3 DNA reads TGTGCCAGCAGCCAAGGGGGGCTCGCGGATACGCAGTATTTT. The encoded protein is CASSQGGLADTQYF.